Below, 12 T cell receptor beta chains from the same sample are listed, as sequenced in a study of T cell changes during pregnancy in multiple sclerosis (dated by TCRdb to about 2019). The library was built by means of the immunoSEQ multiplex PCR assay. TCRdb retrieved this table from immuneACCESS and kept in-frame rearrangements only. Not all clones are present; in checked studies, unresolved V genes account for under half, and no reason is known for the remainder. The sample data list around 60,000 clones, and about 90% of these were observed just once. Clones ranked in the top ten supply nearly 0.5% of the sample. Specimen: CD4+ T cells from peripheral blood mononuclear cells, collected after pregnancy. The source of these receptors is a female donor in good health, enrolled as a control in a pregnancy study.

In nucleotides, the CDR3 is TGTGCCAGCAGTGACAGGGTTTACGAGCAGTACTTC. Its protein is CASSDRVYEQYF. The chain couples TRBV25-1 to TRBJ2-7, with TRBD1 as a possible D gene (5 bases). Looked up from germline, CDR1 is MGHDK and CDR2 is SYGVNS. The CDR3 consists of 12 residues. Trimming stripped 3 bases from V and 4 bases from J, with 7 bases between.

This clone showed up just once. V is TRBV10-3 and J is TRBJ2-7, with D possibly TRBD2 on 7 matching bases. Germline CDR1 and CDR2: ENHRY and SYGVKD. The CDR3 is 15 amino acids. V lost 4 bases to trimming and J lost 7 bases, with 20 bases between them. CDR3 sequence: CAISGTGRGRWEQYF. As DNA, the CDR3 is TGTGCCATCAGTGGAACCGGGCGGGGGCGTTGGGAGCAGTACTTC.

The chain couples TRBV4-1 to TRBJ1-2; tentatively, D is TRBD1 (6 bases). This CDR3 region has 15 residues. V was shortened by 1 base and J by 3 bases, with 12 bases between the two germline ends. CDR1 MGHRA and CDR2 YSYEKL come from the germline V gene. For the CDR3, the DNA is TGCGCCAGCAGCCAAGCCTCAAGGACAGACTATGGCTACACCTTC. The encoded protein is CASSQASRTDYGYTF.

This clone turned up a few times. This chain links TRBV10-3 with TRBJ1-5, with 7 bases aligning to TRBD1. CDR3 length equals 14 residues. V was pared by 6 bases and J by 5 bases, with 7 bases of the junction left unmatched. The germline gives CDR1 ENHRY, CDR2 SYGVKD. CDR3 nucleotide sequence: TGTGCCATCAGCCCAGGGACAGAATATCAGCCCCAGCATTTT. Protein product: CAISPGTEYQPQHF.

This chain connects TRBV12-5 to TRBJ1-5, with 10 bases identical to TRBD1. J was trimmed by 2 bases and V by 5 bases; bases with no gene match: 6. This CDR3 has 16 residues. Germline assignment: CDR1 LGHNT and CDR2 FRNRAP. The CDR3 DNA is TGTGCTAGTGGTCCCGACAGGGGGCGAGGCAATCAGCCCCAGCATTTT. Protein: CASGPDRGRGNQPQHF.

The chain uses TRBV5-1 and TRBJ1-2; 7 bases map to TRBD1. The CDR3 extends over 13 amino acids. V shed 4 bases and J 4 bases; nucleotides not matched to a gene: 4. Germline-derived CDR1 and CDR2 are SGHRS and YFSETQ. This CDR3 is CASSPGTAYGYTF. For the CDR3, the DNA is TGCGCCAGCAGCCCCGGGACAGCCTATGGCTACACCTTC.

This rearrangement joins TRBV7-9 to TRBJ2-5; D possibly corresponds to TRBD1 (5 bases). Trimming cost V 1 base and J 2 bases, with 11 bases left between them. CDR3 length: 15 amino acids. The germline CDR1 and CDR2 sequences are SEHNR and FQNEAQ (reference sequence). Written as DNA, the CDR3 is TGTGCCAGCAGCTTAGGGGCAGGGCCTCAAGAGACCCAGTACTTC. It yields the protein CASSLGAGPQETQYF.

The V call is TRBV14, the J call TRBJ2-5, with a weak D call TRBD2 (5 bases). The CDR3 runs 15 residues. V was cut by 4 bases and J by 5 bases, with 17 bases left in between. Germline CDR1 and CDR2: SGHDN and FVKESK. The CDR3 here is CASSLRSLSGETQYF. The CDR3 DNA is TGTGCCAGCAGCCTGAGATCCCTTTCGGGGGAGACCCAGTACTTC.

This clone came up once. V is TRBV7-6 and J is TRBJ1-2, with D maybe TRBD1 (6 bases). V was trimmed by 6 bases and J by 2 bases, leaving 10 bases between them. The CDR3 is 13 amino acids. Germline lookup yields CDR1 SGHVS and CDR2 FNYEAQ. The CDR3 sequence is CASSPTGNYGYTF. The DNA for the CDR3 is TGTGCCAGCAGTCCAACAGGGAACTATGGCTACACCTTC.

A word on this clone: Other nucleotide sequences from this sample produce the same CDR3. The V gene is TRBV7-2, the J gene TRBJ1-5, with a possible D match to TRBD1 (5 bases). Per the germline V gene, CDR1 is SGHTA and CDR2 is FQGNSA. Trimming cost V 5 bases and J 2 bases, with 10 bases left between them. CDR3 size: 14 residues. The CDR3 nucleotides are TGTGCCAGCAGCCGCGGGGGGGGCAATCAGCCCCAGCATTTT. Amino acids: CASSRGGGNQPQHF.

This clone was observed once. V is TRBV6-4 and J is TRBJ1-2, with 9 positions matching TRBD1. Germline CDR1 MRHNA, CDR2 SNTAGT. The trim removed 1 base at V and 2 bases at J, leaving 2 bases unmatched. This CDR3 region has 15 residues. The CDR3, as DNA: TGTGCCAGCAGTGACTGGGGACAGGGAAACTATGGCTACACCTTC. Amino acid sequence: CASSDWGQGNYGYTF.

This rearrangement joins TRBV7-9 to TRBJ1-5; D remains unclear. Per the germline V gene, CDR1 is SEHNR and CDR2 is FQNEAQ (reference sequence). Trimming took off 5 bases at V and 7 bases at J, with 12 bases between the two ends. This CDR3 is 13 amino acids long. This chain's CDR3 is CASSRLEWQPQHF. DNA of the CDR3: TGTGCCAGCAGCCGACTTGAGTGGCAGCCCCAGCATTTT.